This T cell receptor beta chain was captured by sequencing in a study of beta chain features in type 1 diabetes. Study-wide findings and caveats: Patients with Type 1 diabetes showed moderately but significantly shorter TCRB CDR3s in all four CD4+ subsets.

The whole isolated RNA underwent reverse transcription, so sequencing captured expressed TCRB transcripts. TCRdb's copy holds only in-frame clones and misses some; the assay was immunoSEQ multiplex PCR. The repertoire includes a few hundred thousand clones, 16% of them detected once, and approximately 0.081% sits in the top ten. This clone was counted between two and nine times. The antigen is unknown. Other nucleotide sequences in the sample specify the same CDR3. The ends lost 3 bases at V and 2 bases at J; junction bases unmatched: 4. Per germline, CDR1 SGDLS and CDR2 YYNGEE. The CDR3 is 16 amino acids.

The chain is built from TRBV9 and TRBJ2-1; 11 bases fit TRBD2. This TCR derives from a man between 25 and 39 years old with type 1 diabetes. Sequencing used naive CD4+ T cells from blood. The CDR3 region has the DNA TGTGCCAGCAGCGGAACTAGCGGGAGAGCCTACAATGAGCAGTTCTTC. It translates to CASSGTSGRAYNEQFF.